This T cell receptor (beta chain) was sequenced during a study of neurological immune-mediated disorders. TCRdb itself ran the 5' RACE reads through MiXCR, one entry per CDR3 protein. The sample lists about 62,000 distinct CDR3 sequences; about 3.7% were seen once. This clonotype was observed at least ten times. Germline CDR1 reads DFQATT; CDR2 reads SNEGSKA (reference sequence). This CDR3 spans 13 amino acids. With 5 bases removed from V and 1 base from J, the gap between germline ends came to 9 bases. This TCR came from a woman aged 45-60 years with multiple sclerosis. Sequencing used PBMCs. The genes are TRBV20-1 and TRBJ1-5, with unresolved D. The CDR3, as DNA: TGCAGTGCTCGCGGGTCGAGCAATCAGCCCCAGCATTTT. This codes for CSARGSSNQPQHF.